Listed below are T cell receptor beta chains from one sample, sequenced in a study of shared clonotypes between healthy human individuals. Some clones are missing from TCRdb's copy, which holds only in-frame ones; the method was immunoSEQ multiplex PCR. Of 640,000 or so clones in the sample, more than 70% were seen once. Sequencing was performed on memory CD4+ T cells sorted from blood. The receptors were sampled from a woman aged 25-40 years in good health. The CDR3 runs from the conserved cysteine through the conserved F or W. A D gene is named only where the DNA matches it firmly. Expanded clones get a size class; other rows say once, few or many, or leave the size out.

clone_size	v_call	j_call	d_call	cdr3_aa	cdr3_nt
-	TRBV6-1	TRBJ2-3	TRBD2	CASSGRLAGNTDTQYF	TGTGCCAGCAGTGGCAGACTAGCGGGGAACACAGATACGCAGTATTTT
-	TRBV10-2	TRBJ2-7	TRBD2	CASRGGTSGSTPYEQYF	TGCGCCAGCAGGGGAGGGACTAGCGGGAGTACGCCCTACGAGCAGTACTTC
-	TRBV2	TRBJ2-2	-	CASNLEGFSGELFF	TGTGCCAGCAACCTAGAAGGGTTCAGTGGGGAGCTGTTTTTT
-	TRBV5-4	TRBJ2-3	TRBD2	CASSPPRVGGRNTDTQYF	TGTGCCAGCAGCCCTCCACGAGTTGGCGGGAGAAACACAGATACGCAGTATTTT
-	TRBV7-8	TRBJ1-3	-	CASSLIPDSSGNTIYF	TGTGCCAGCAGCTTAATCCCGGACAGCTCTGGAAACACCATATATTTT
-	TRBV2	TRBJ1-1	-	CASSELNTEAFF	TGTGCCAGCAGTGAACTAAACACTGAAGCTTTCTTT
-	TRBV19	TRBJ2-1	-	CASSIVTTIPGNEQFF	TGTGCCAGTAGTATTGTGACTACCATTCCGGGAAATGAGCAGTTCTTC
-	TRBV30	TRBJ2-3	TRBD2	CAWAGTSGRNTQYF	TGTGCCTGGGCGGGGACTAGCGGGAGGAATACGCAGTATTTT
-	TRBV28	TRBJ2-5	-	CASSSPRGDETQYF	TGTGCCAGCAGTTCCCCCAGGGGGGATGAGACCCAGTACTTC
-	TRBV30	TRBJ2-7	-	CAWSVLRGGEQYF	TGTGCCTGGAGTGTACTCCGGGGTGGCGAGCAGTACTTC
-	TRBV7-2	TRBJ2-1	-	CASSPRNEQFF	TGTGCCAGCAGCCCTCGGAATGAGCAGTTCTTC
-	TRBV7-2	TRBJ2-7	-	CASSRGTGVYEQYF	TGTGCCAGCAGCCGCGGGACCGGAGTCTACGAGCAGTACTTC
once	TRBV29-1	TRBJ1-1	TRBD1	CSVEGATGIITEAFF	TGCAGCGTTGAAGGGGCGACAGGGATTATCACTGAAGCTTTCTTT
many	TRBV5-1	TRBJ1-1	-	CASSQDGRRGTEAFF	TGCGCCAGCAGCCAGGACGGACGGAGGGGCACTGAAGCTTTCTTT
-	TRBV5-6	TRBJ2-2	-	CASSEINQATGELFF	TGTGCCAGCAGCGAAATAAATCAGGCCACCGGGGAGCTGTTTTTT
-	TRBV11-2	TRBJ2-5	-	CASSLGPGSGQETQYF	TGTGCCAGCAGCTTAGGTCCGGGGAGTGGGCAAGAGACCCAGTACTTC
-	TRBV7-9	TRBJ1-5	-	CASSPQGAGNQPQHF	TGTGCCAGCAGCCCCCAAGGGGCTGGCAATCAGCCCCAGCATTTT
-	TRBV29-1	TRBJ1-1	-	CSVEMGDVPRF	TGCAGCGTTGAGATGGGAGACGTCCCTCGCTTT
-	TRBV18	TRBJ1-1	-	CASSPRALVNTEAFF	TGTGCCAGCTCCCCCCGAGCTCTCGTTAACACTGAAGCTTTCTTT
-	TRBV5-5	TRBJ1-4	-	CASSFSIAVEKLFF	TGTGCCAGCAGCTTCAGCATTGCAGTGGAAAAACTGTTTTTT
many	TRBV5-4	TRBJ2-3	-	CASSLPGDTDTQYF	TGTGCCAGCAGCTTGCCTGGGGACACAGATACGCAGTATTTT
-	TRBV2	TRBJ2-3	-	CASRQLASHTDTQYF	TGTGCCAGCAGACAGCTAGCGAGTCACACAGATACGCAGTATTTT
few	TRBV19	TRBJ1-4	-	CASSPGRYSFNEKLFF	TGTGCCAGTAGCCCGGGACGGTACAGCTTTAATGAAAAACTGTTTTTT
-	TRBV28	TRBJ2-3	-	CASSLLWQGYGTQYF	TGTGCCAGCAGTTTATTGTGGCAGGGTTACGGTACGCAGTATTTT
-	TRBV6-6	TRBJ1-2	TRBD1	CASSQGGGNYGYTF	TGTGCCAGCAGCCAGGGGGGGGGTAACTATGGCTACACCTTC
once	TRBV6-4	TRBJ2-3	TRBD2	CASSGSGLAGVTQYF	TGTGCCAGCAGTGGCTCGGGACTAGCGGGAGTTACGCAGTATTTT
few	TRBV5-1	TRBJ2-1	-	CASSTDSSSYNEQFF	TGCGCCAGCAGCACAGACAGCAGCTCCTACAATGAGCAGTTCTTC
-	TRBV25-1	TRBJ2-3	-	CASSEFRVADTQYF	TGTGCCAGCAGTGAATTTAGGGTCGCAGATACGCAGTATTTT
-	TRBV7-8	TRBJ2-7	TRBD1	CASSLDGLARGLREPSYEQYF	TGTGCCAGCAGCTTAGATGGTTTGGCCAGGGGGCTTCGAGAGCCCTCCTACGAGCAGTACTTC
-	TRBV28	TRBJ2-5	-	CASSLGWDQETQYF	TGTGCCAGCAGTTTAGGTTGGGACCAAGAGACCCAGTACTTC
few	TRBV28	TRBJ2-3	-	CASTRGGLRTDTQYF	TGTGCCAGCACCAGGGGGGGATTACGCACAGATACGCAGTATTTT
-	TRBV4-1	TRBJ2-1	TRBD2	CASSWTSGNEQFF	TGCGCCAGCAGCTGGACTAGCGGCAATGAGCAGTTCTTC
-	TRBV18	TRBJ2-7	TRBD2	CASSSRLAGRYEQYF	TGTGCCAGCTCTTCACGACTAGCGGGGAGGTACGAGCAGTACTTC
few	TRBV19	TRBJ1-5	-	CASALLQGDQPQHF	TGTGCCAGTGCCTTACTCCAGGGAGATCAGCCCCAGCATTTT
-	TRBV27	TRBJ1-6	-	CASSGGAPNSPLHF	TGTGCCAGCAGTGGGGGGGCCCCTAATTCACCCCTCCACTTT
many	TRBV5-1	TRBJ2-7	TRBD2	CASGGLAGGSYEQYF	TGCGCCAGCGGGGGACTAGCGGGAGGATCCTACGAGCAGTACTTC
few	TRBV6-5	TRBJ1-5	-	CASRSDGTNQPQHF	TGTGCCAGCAGATCCGACGGGACGAATCAGCCCCAGCATTTT
-	TRBV5-4	TRBJ2-7	TRBD1	CASSWNRGTYEQYF	TGTGCCAGCAGCTGGAACAGGGGCACCTACGAGCAGTACTTC
-	TRBV5-1	TRBJ2-1	-	CASSLGDWYNEQFF	TGCGCCAGCAGCTTGGGAGACTGGTACAATGAGCAGTTCTTC